This T cell receptor (beta chain) derives from a study of beta chain features in type 1 diabetes. Reverse transcribing all isolated RNA meant expressed TCRB transcripts were sequenced. Data came from immunoSEQ multiplex PCR; TCRdb stores just in-frame clones and leaves some out. This table has 300,000 or so clones, approximately 8.2% appearing once. Trimming removed 0 bases at V and 2 bases at J, with 8 bases between. CDR1 KGHSH and CDR2 LQKENI come from the germline V gene. The CDR3 extends over 14 amino acids. The chain employs TRBV18 and TRBJ2-7; D might be TRBD1 (6 bases). Sequencing used central memory CD4+ T cells from blood. The clonotype comes from a woman aged 18-29 years in good health. The CDR3: CASSPPYRAYEQYF. CDR3 DNA: TGTGCCAGCTCACCACCGTACAGGGCCTACGAGCAGTACTTC. Full variable domain (outside the CDR3, taken from reference TRBV18 and TRBJ2-7): NAGVMQNPRHLVRRRGQEARLRCSPMKGHSHVYWYRQLPEEGLKFMVYLQKENIIDESGMPKERFSAEFPKEGPSILRIQQVVRGDSAAYFCASSPPYRAYEQYFGPGTRLTVT.